This TCR beta chain was sequenced for a study of T cell repertoires in cytomegalovirus infection. Looking at the study overall: Indications came from public TCR beta signatures; they pointed to CMV infection and to a matching HLA type. Notes on the study in general: Identification of carriers of CMV plus the relevant HLA was achieved through cumulative public TCR beta family frequency.

Germline values: CDR1 SGDLS, CDR2 YYNGEE. This CDR3 contains 15 residues. The V end was cut by 0 bases, the J end by 0 bases, with 9 bases between. TCRdb recomputed calls from the reads with MiXCR, one row per CDR3 protein. The table includes 200,000 to 300,000 distinct CDR3 sequences, over 9% detected once. The sample holds many counts of this clonotype. Antigen unknown. Sequencing input: PBMCs. The sequence was obtained from a human donor in good health (CMV status not recorded). Some clones in this sample may be carry-over from other donors' samples. V is TRBV9 and J is TRBJ1-1, with D tentatively TRBD1 (5 bases). CDR3 region: CASSVDAGMNTEAFF. DNA of the CDR3: TGTGCCAGCAGCGTAGATGCAGGGATGAACACTGAAGCTTTCTTT.